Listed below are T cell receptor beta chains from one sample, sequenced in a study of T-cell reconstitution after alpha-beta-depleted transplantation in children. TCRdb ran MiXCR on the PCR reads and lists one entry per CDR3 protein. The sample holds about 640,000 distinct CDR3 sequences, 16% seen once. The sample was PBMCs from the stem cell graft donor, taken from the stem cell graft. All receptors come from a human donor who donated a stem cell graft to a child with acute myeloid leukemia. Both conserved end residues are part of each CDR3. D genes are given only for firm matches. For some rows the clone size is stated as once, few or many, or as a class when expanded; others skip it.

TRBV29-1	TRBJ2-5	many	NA	CSALRGMGQETQYF	TGCAGCGCCCTCAGGGGTATGGGGCAAGAGACCCAGTACTTC
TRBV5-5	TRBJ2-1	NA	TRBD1	CASSSDRVIYNEQFF	TGTGCCAGCAGCTCGGACAGGGTCATCTACAATGAGCAGTTCTTC
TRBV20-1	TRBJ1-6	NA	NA	CSSTGGGNSPLHF	TGCAGTTCGACCGGGGGCGGCAATTCACCCCTCCACTTT
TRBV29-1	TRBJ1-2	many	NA	CSGVGGAGYGYTF	TGCAGCGGAGTCGGAGGGGCAGGCTATGGCTACACCTTC
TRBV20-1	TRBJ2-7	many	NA	CSARDQSSATPYEQYF	TGCAGTGCTAGAGACCAGTCAAGCGCGACCCCCTACGAGCAGTACTTC
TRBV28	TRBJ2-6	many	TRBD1	CASSLSLWDSSGANVLTF	TGTGCCAGCAGTTTATCCCTATGGGACAGCTCTGGGGCCAACGTCCTGACTTTC
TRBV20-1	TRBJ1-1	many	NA	CSAPETLNTEAFF	TGCAGTGCACCTGAGACACTGAACACTGAAGCTTTCTTT
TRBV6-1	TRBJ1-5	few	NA	CASSEIRRQPQHF	TGTGCCAGCAGTGAAATTCGAAGGCAGCCCCAGCATTTT
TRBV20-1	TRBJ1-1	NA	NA	CSAEDRGGGNTEAFF	TGCAGTGCTGAGGATCGCGGGGGGGGCAACACTGAAGCTTTCTTT
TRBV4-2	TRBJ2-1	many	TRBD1	CASSQVGQGSHEQFF	TGTGCCAGCAGCCAAGTCGGACAGGGGTCTCATGAGCAGTTCTTC
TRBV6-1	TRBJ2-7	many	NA	CAITAAKGHEQYF	TGTGCTATAACCGCCGCAAAAGGTCACGAGCAGTACTTC
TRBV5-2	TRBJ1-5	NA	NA	CASHRDRQSQPQHF	TGTGCCAGCCACCGGGACAGACAATCTCAGCCCCAGCATTTT
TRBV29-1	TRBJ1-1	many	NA	CSVTGTLEAFF	TGCAGCGTTACTGGGACTCTTGAAGCTTTCTTT
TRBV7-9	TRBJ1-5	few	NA	CASSFAGGNQPQHF	TGTGCCAGCAGCTTTGCAGGGGGCAATCAGCCCCAGCATTTT
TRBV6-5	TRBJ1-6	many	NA	CASSYGRRNSPLHF	TGTGCCAGCAGTTACGGACGGCGCAATTCACCCCTCCACTTT
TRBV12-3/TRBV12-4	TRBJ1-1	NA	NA	CASSLQVVGGTEAFF	TGTGCCAGCAGCCTACAGGTCGTCGGGGGCACTGAAGCTTTCTTT
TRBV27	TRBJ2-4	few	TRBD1	CASSRNRGADIQYF	TGTGCCAGCAGCCGCAACAGGGGGGCGGACATTCAGTACTTC
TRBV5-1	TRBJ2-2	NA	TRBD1	CASSRPGQVNTGELFF	TGCGCCAGCAGCAGACCGGGACAGGTTAACACCGGGGAGCTGTTTTTT
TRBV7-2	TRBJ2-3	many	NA	CASFQKGGDTQYF	TGTGCCAGCTTCCAAAAAGGGGGAGATACGCAGTATTTT
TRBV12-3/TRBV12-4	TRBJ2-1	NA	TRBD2	CASSYGGGASANEQFF	TGTGCCAGCAGTTATGGCGGGGGGGCCTCCGCTAATGAGCAGTTCTTC
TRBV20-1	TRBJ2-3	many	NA	CSALPITAPSTDTQYF	TGCAGTGCCTTACCTATAACTGCCCCTAGCACAGATACGCAGTATTTT
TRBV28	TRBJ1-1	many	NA	CASIKTGTEAFF	TGTGCCAGCATCAAGACCGGGACTGAAGCTTTCTTT